This T cell receptor beta chain was sequenced in a study of T-cell reconstitution after alpha-beta-depleted transplantation in children. This clonotype occurred a few times. The CDR3 is 13 amino acids. Trimming pared 8 bases from V and 1 base from J, leaving 10 bases between. Preparing the TCRbeta library involved the use of unique molecular identifiers. TCRdb processed the PCR reads anew with MiXCR; each CDR3 protein has one entry. The table lists hundreds of thousands of distinct CDR3 sequences, approximately 16% of them singletons, with over 0.95% in the top ten. The sequencing used PBMCs from the stem cell graft donor, collected from the stem cell graft. This TCR was recovered from a human donor who donated a stem cell graft to a child with acute myeloid leukemia. This chain links TRBV12-3 or TRBV12-4 with TRBJ2-3; a weak D match, TRBD1 (6 bases). CDR3: CASARTGTDTQYF. CDR3 DNA: TGTGCCAGCGCCCGGACAGGCACAGATACGCAGTATTTT.